This TCR beta chain was recorded in a study of T cells in localized non-small cell lung cancer. Points from the study as a whole: Median roughly 57 top-100 tumor clones were shared with paired adjacent lung.

Using immunoSEQ multiplex PCR, the repertoire was profiled, and TCRdb retains in-frame clones only, with some absent. The table lists fewer than 90,000 clones, 84% of them singletons. The CDR3 totals 16 residues. V was cut by 2 bases and J by 2 bases, with 13 bases left in between. Germline CDR1 MNHNY, CDR2 SVGAGI (reference sequence). Note on this clone: Its antigen is not known.

The sequenced sample was peripheral blood, obtained before any cancer treatment. This rearrangement joins TRBV6-6 to TRBJ1-3, with a possible D match to TRBD1 (6 bases). The sequence came from a man between 40 and 75 years old with stage I lung adenocarcinoma. The CDR3, as DNA: TGTGCCAGCAGTTACCGGAGCGGGGGCACTGGAAACACCATATATTTT. Translating gives CASSYRSGGTGNTIYF.